The source of this TCR beta chain is a study of blood T cell repertoires in COVID-19. Clones were sequenced by immunoSEQ multiplex PCR, and TCRdb holds only the in-frame ones, with some missing. The sample shows about 59,000 clones, around 73% of them seen only once. The CDR3 has 14 residues. Germline-derived CDR1 and CDR2 are SGHNT and YENEEA. Trimming shortened V by 5 bases and J by 4 bases, and 14 bases separated the two germline ends. Sequenced material: peripheral blood. The origin of this receptor is a man aged 80 or over with acute or convalescent COVID-19. The V gene is TRBV11-3, the J gene TRBJ2-5; D uncertain. Here the CDR3 DNA reads TGTGCCAGCAGCCCAACACCCCCTAGAGAGACCCAGTACTTC. This codes for CASSPTPPRETQYF.